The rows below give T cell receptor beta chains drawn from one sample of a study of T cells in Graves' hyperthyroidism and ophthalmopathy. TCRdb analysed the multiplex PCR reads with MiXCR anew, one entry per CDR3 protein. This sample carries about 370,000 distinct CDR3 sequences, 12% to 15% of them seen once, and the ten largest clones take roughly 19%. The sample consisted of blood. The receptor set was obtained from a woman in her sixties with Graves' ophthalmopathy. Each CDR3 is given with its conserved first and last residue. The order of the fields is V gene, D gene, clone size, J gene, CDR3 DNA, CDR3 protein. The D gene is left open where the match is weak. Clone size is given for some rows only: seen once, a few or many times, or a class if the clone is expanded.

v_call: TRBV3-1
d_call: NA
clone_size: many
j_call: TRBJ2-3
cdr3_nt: TGTGCCAGCAGCCAATTTGGGGGCACAGATACGCAGTATTTT
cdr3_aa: CASSQFGGTDTQYF

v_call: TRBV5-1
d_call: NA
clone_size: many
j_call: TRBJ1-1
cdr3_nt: TGCGCCAGCAGCTCACGCCGCGACACAGGGAGGAACACTGAAGCTTTCTTT
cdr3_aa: CASSSRRDTGRNTEAFF

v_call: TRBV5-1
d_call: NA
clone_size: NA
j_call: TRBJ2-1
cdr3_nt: TGCGCCAGCAGCGCGCTCACAGGGGGGGATTACAATGAGCAGTTCTTC
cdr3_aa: CASSALTGGDYNEQFF

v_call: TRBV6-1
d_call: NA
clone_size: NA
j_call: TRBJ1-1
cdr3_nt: TGTGCCAGCAGGGGGGGGGGGGCTTTTGAAGCTTTCTTT
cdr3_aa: CASRGGGAFEAFF

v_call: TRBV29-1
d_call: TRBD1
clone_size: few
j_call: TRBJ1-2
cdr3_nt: TGCAGCGTTGGGACAGGGGGTACTGGCTACACCTTC
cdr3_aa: CSVGTGGTGYTF

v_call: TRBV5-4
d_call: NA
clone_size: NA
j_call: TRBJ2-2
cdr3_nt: TGTGCCAGCAGCTTGGGTTGGCGAGGGACCGGGGAGCTGTTTTTT
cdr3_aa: CASSLGWRGTGELFF

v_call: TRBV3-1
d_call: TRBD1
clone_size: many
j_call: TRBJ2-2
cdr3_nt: TGTGCCAGCAGCCCCTTACCGGGACAGGGCACCGGGGAGCTGTTTTTT
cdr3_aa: CASSPLPGQGTGELFF

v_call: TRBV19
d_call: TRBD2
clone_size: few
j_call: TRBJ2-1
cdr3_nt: TGTGCCAGTAGTAGTGCGGGAGGGCCTATCAATGAGCAGTTCTTC
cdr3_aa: CASSSAGGPINEQFF

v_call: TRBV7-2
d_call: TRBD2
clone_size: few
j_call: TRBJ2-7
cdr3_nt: TGTGCCAGCAGCTTAGCGCCTAGCGGGAACATGTACGAGCAGTACTTC
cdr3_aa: CASSLAPSGNMYEQYF

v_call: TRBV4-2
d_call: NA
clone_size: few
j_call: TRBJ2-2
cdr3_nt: TGTGCCAGCAGCCTTGCAGTGGGACAGAACACCGGGGAGCTGTTTTTT
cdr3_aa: CASSLAVGQNTGELFF